The 31 T cell receptor beta chains reported below all come from one sample, sequenced in a study of cytomegalovirus exposure and HLA in healthy donors. Primers included in the PCR were 60 Vbeta and 13 Jbeta primers. Only in-frame clones appear in the TCRdb table, and some are missing; sequencing was by immunoSEQ multiplex PCR. The sample has 100,000 to 150,000 clones, approximately 74% seen once. The sequenced material came from PBMCs. These TCRs come from a man in his forties in good health and CMV-seropositive.

This clone was seen a few times. CDR3 nucleotides: TGTGCCAGCAGCGCCGCCGGGACTAGCGGGTCGAATGAGCAGTTCTTC. Its protein is CASSAAGTSGSNEQFF. The chain has TRBV7-2 and TRBJ2-1; TRBD2 matches 12 bases. This CDR3 contains 16 residues. From germline, CDR1 is SGHTA and CDR2 FQGNSA. Trimming removed 5 bases from V and 7 bases from J; junction bases left unmatched: 9.

V gene TRBV28 combines with J gene TRBJ1-2; 8 bases line up with TRBD1. V trimming: 3 bases; J trimming: 6 bases; junction bases outside the gene matches: 6. This CDR3 is 14 amino acids long. The germline gives CDR1 MDHEN, CDR2 SYDVKM. CDR3 sequence reads: CASSFPDRGNGYTF. CDR3 bases: TGTGCCAGCAGTTTCCCCGACAGGGGAAATGGCTACACCTTC.

The table lists this clone with a few counts. The chain has TRBV7-6 and TRBJ1-1; D perhaps matches TRBD1 (5 bases). V lost 2 bases to trimming and J lost 1 base, with 8 bases between them. CDR1 is SGHVS, CDR2 FNYEAQ, per germline. The CDR3 contains 14 residues. The CDR3 coding sequence is TGTGCCAGCAGCTTAAGGGGCCCGAACACTGAAGCTTTCTTT. Translating it yields CASSLRGPNTEAFF. The full variable domain, its missing parts supplied by reference TRBV7-6 and TRBJ1-1, is GAGVSQSPRYKVTKRGQDVALRCDPISGHVSLYWYRQALGQGPEFLTYFNYEAQQDKSGLPNDRFSAERPEGSISTLTIQRTEQRDSAMYRCASSLRGPNTEAFFGQGTRLTVV.

This chain joins TRBV5-1 and TRBJ1-3; 7 bases line up with TRBD1. CDR1 and CDR2 (germline): SGHRS, YFSETQ. This CDR3 contains 18 residues. The V gene end was trimmed by 3 bases and the J gene end by 1 base; junction bases not matched to a gene: 13. Written as DNA, the CDR3 is TGCGCCAGCAGCTCCATGACAGGGAATCGACCTTCTGGAAACACCATATATTTT. It encodes CASSSMTGNRPSGNTIYF.

The chain links TRBV30 to TRBJ1-5; D unclear. The CDR3 length is 15 residues. Germline loops: CDR1 GTSNPN, CDR2 SVGIG (reference sequence). V was cut by 1 base and J by 2 bases, with 12 bases left in between. The CDR3 loop is CAWSDKDWGNQPQHF. CDR3 bases: TGTGCCTGGAGTGATAAGGACTGGGGCAATCAGCCCCAGCATTTT.

This sequence joins TRBV5-6 and TRBJ1-5; D gene unclear. CDR1 SGHDT and CDR2 YYEEEE come from the germline V gene. V dropped 1 base and J dropped 3 bases, with 8 bases sitting between them. The CDR3 totals 14 residues. As DNA, the CDR3 is TGTGCCAGCAGCTTGAGAGAATTCAATCAGCCCCAGCATTTT. Residues: CASSLREFNQPQHF.

The chain combines TRBV27 with TRBJ1-5; maybe TRBD1 (5 bases). The CDR3 runs to 13 residues. CDR1 and CDR2 (germline): MNHEY, SMNVEV (reference sequence). V was cut by 3 bases and J by 7 bases, with 10 bases left in between. The CDR3, as DNA: TGTGCCAGCAGTTTCAGGGCGGGACAGCCCCAGCATTTT. Translation: CASSFRAGQPQHF.

The chain employs TRBV18 and TRBJ1-1; 7 bases map to TRBD1. V trimming: 4 bases; J trimming: 11 bases; junction bases outside the gene matches: 10. The germline gives CDR1 KGHSH, CDR2 LQKENI. The CDR3 has 13 residues. The CDR3 nucleotides read TGTGCCAGCTCACGGGACAGTGGCCTCCTGGCTTTCTTT. Protein product: CASSRDSGLLAFF.

This clone was seen a single time. The chain is built from TRBV5-1 and TRBJ2-1; 12 bases are a match to TRBD2. The V gene end was trimmed by 4 bases and the J gene end by 8 bases; junction bases not matched to a gene: 7. The CDR3 runs to 15 residues. Germline CDR1 is SGHRS and CDR2 is YFSETQ. CDR3 sequence (DNA): TGCGCCAGCAGCACTCTAGCGGGGGGGAACTATGAGCAGTTCTTC. Its translation is CASSTLAGGNYEQFF.

This chain joins TRBV6-5 and TRBJ1-1; D might be TRBD1 (5 bases). The CDR3 is 14 amino acids. Germline V gives CDR1 MNHEY, CDR2 SVGAGI. With 1 base removed from V and 5 bases from J, the gap between germline ends came to 11 bases. This CDR3 reads CASSYYQGGTEAFF. For the CDR3, the DNA is TGTGCCAGCAGTTACTACCAGGGTGGGACTGAAGCTTTCTTT.

The sample holds a few counts of this clone. The rearrangement links TRBV28 to TRBJ2-7, with D tentatively TRBD2 (5 bases). With 6 bases removed from V and 6 bases from J, the gap between germline ends came to 6 bases. The CDR3 is made up of 10 amino acids. The germline gives CDR1 MDHEN, CDR2 SYDVKM. CDR3 region: CASSRGEQYF. CDR3 nucleotide sequence: TGTGCCAGCAGCCGGGGCGAGCAGTACTTC.

The rearrangement joins TRBV28 to TRBJ1-4; 7 bases line up with TRBD1. V dropped 2 bases and J dropped 5; count of bases not matched to a gene: 11. Germline V lookup: CDR1 MDHEN, CDR2 SYDVKM. The CDR3 has 17 residues. The CDR3 sequence: CASSLLTRGRTNEKLFF. CDR3 DNA: TGTGCCAGCAGTTTACTTACGAGGGGGCGAACAAATGAAAAACTGTTTTTT.

The rearrangement uses TRBV14 and TRBJ2-5; perhaps TRBD1 as D (6 bases). Looked up from germline, CDR1 is SGHDN and CDR2 is FVKESK. The CDR3 loop spans 17 amino acids. V was trimmed by 2 bases and J by 4 bases, leaving 20 bases between them. CDR3 amino acids: CASSQKRLGGRGETQYF. The CDR3 DNA follows: TGTGCCAGCAGCCAAAAGCGGTTAGGCGGCAGGGGAGAGACCCAGTACTTC.

The V call is TRBV27, the J call TRBJ1-1; D is perhaps TRBD1 (5 bases). CDR3 size: 15 residues. Trimming shortened V by 0 bases and J by 1 base, and 9 bases separated the two germline ends. Per germline, CDR1 MNHEY and CDR2 SMNVEV (reference sequence). The CDR3 region is CASSLSRTPNTEAFF. The CDR3 DNA is TGTGCCAGCAGTTTATCCAGGACACCGAACACTGAAGCTTTCTTT.

The chain couples TRBV6-6 to TRBJ2-1, with 9 bases that match TRBD2. Per germline, CDR1 MNHNY and CDR2 SVGAGI (reference sequence). The CDR3 is made up of 14 amino acids. With 8 bases clipped from V and 9 bases from J, the junction kept 11 bases outside the gene matches. The CDR3 nucleotides are TGTGCCAGCTTAATAGCGGGAGCGGTGGTTGAGCAGTTCTTC. This gives the protein CASLIAGAVVEQFF.

The CDR3 coding sequence is TGTGCCAGCAGCAATTACCCCCGGGGTCCCCATGAGCGCTACGAGCAGTACTTC. As protein: CASSNYPRGPHERYEQYF. The chain joins TRBV27 to TRBJ2-7; the D gene is possibly TRBD2 (5 bases). The CDR3 contains 18 residues. CDR1 and CDR2 from the germline V gene are MNHEY and SMNVEV (reference sequence). V shed 6 bases and J shed 3 bases, with 27 bases lying between them.

This clone was picked up one time. J is TRBJ2-1 and V is TRBV6-6, with 9 positions matching TRBD2. Unmatched junction bases numbered 11, after V lost 5 bases and J lost 6 bases. Germline CDR1 is MNHNY and CDR2 is SVGAGI (reference sequence). The CDR3 sequence is 16 residues long. Here the CDR3 reads CASSLKVAGVINEQFF. CDR3 DNA: TGTGCCAGCAGTCTCAAGGTAGCGGGAGTGATCAATGAGCAGTTCTTC.

V usage is TRBV7-2 and J usage is TRBJ2-5; possible D gene TRBD1, 6 bases. Trimming pared 1 base from V and 3 bases from J, leaving 12 bases between. Looked up from germline, CDR1 is SGHTA and CDR2 is FQGNSA. The CDR3 contains 15 residues. The CDR3 region has the DNA TGTGCCAGCAGCTTAGTCCGGACAGAAAAAGAGACCCAGTACTTC. It yields the protein CASSLVRTEKETQYF.

The V gene is TRBV6-5, the J gene TRBJ2-5, with a possible D match to TRBD2 (6 bases). The germline V and J ends were trimmed by 6 bases and 1 base, with 9 bases remaining between them. This CDR3 contains 13 residues. Looked up from germline, CDR1 is MNHEY and CDR2 is SVGAGI. CDR3 amino acids: CASRPGAQETQYF. CDR3 bases: TGTGCCAGCAGACCGGGAGCCCAAGAGACCCAGTACTTC.

This clone has more than one count but fewer than ten. V usage is TRBV25-1 and J usage is TRBJ2-3, with 10 bases fitting TRBD2. Germline V gene data show CDR1 as MGHDK and CDR2 as SYGVNS. The CDR3 totals 18 residues. J lost 4 bases, V lost 7 bases, and 17 bases had no gene match. The CDR3 is CASKSPSGTSAPADTQYF. The CDR3 nucleotides are TGTGCCAGCAAATCACCCTCTGGGACTAGCGCCCCGGCAGATACGCAGTATTTT.

V is TRBV2 and J is TRBJ1-4, with TRBD1 identical over 11 bases. The CDR3 has 15 residues. V shed 7 bases, J shed 8 bases, and the junction held 9 bases outside the gene matches. The germline V gene has CDR1 SNHLY and CDR2 FYNNEI. This CDR3 reads CASNYFGTGGEKLFF. The CDR3 region has the DNA TGTGCCAGCAACTATTTCGGGACAGGGGGAGAAAAACTGTTTTTT.

This chain connects TRBV5-1 to TRBJ1-1; D remains unclear. The V gene's germline CDR1 is SGHRS and CDR2 YFSETQ. The germline V and J ends were trimmed by 4 bases and 2 bases, with 12 bases remaining between them. This CDR3 spans 14 amino acids. The CDR3 here is CASSPAGFNTEAFF. The CDR3 DNA follows: TGCGCCAGCAGCCCTGCAGGTTTTAACACTGAAGCTTTCTTT.

V gene TRBV6-5 combines with J gene TRBJ1-5; 7 nucleotides align to TRBD1. Germline V CDR1 and CDR2: MNHEY, SVGAGI. V lost 0 bases, J lost 4 bases, and 3 bases stayed unmatched. The CDR3 is made up of 15 amino acids. Written as DNA, the CDR3 is TGTGCCAGCAGTTACTCGAACAGGGGAAATCAGCCCCAGCATTTT. This translates into CASSYSNRGNQPQHF.

The genes are TRBV7-9 and TRBJ1-1; 8 nucleotides align to TRBD1. J lost 2 bases, V lost 1 base, and 6 bases had no gene match. Germline V lookup: CDR1 SEHNR, CDR2 FQNEAQ (reference sequence). The CDR3 has 16 amino acids. CDR3 in DNA: TGTGCCAGCAGCTTAGGAAGGGACAGGAAAAACACTGAAGCTTTCTTT. Encoded protein: CASSLGRDRKNTEAFF.

This chain connects TRBV6-6 to TRBJ1-1; 9 nucleotides line up with TRBD1. The germline V gene encodes CDR1 MNHNY and CDR2 SVGAGI (reference sequence). V lost 2 bases and J lost 6; bases outside the gene matches: 10. This CDR3 contains 16 residues. Written as DNA, the CDR3 is TGTGCCAGCAGTTACACTACGACAGGGGGGAAGGCTGAAGCTTTCTTT. Encoded protein: CASSYTTTGGKAEAFF.

This clone has a handful of counts. Other DNA sequences in the same sample also yield this CDR3. The rearrangement links TRBV18 to TRBJ2-7; the D gene is possibly TRBD1 (6 bases). Germline CDR1 and CDR2: KGHSH and LQKENI. The CDR3 has 13 residues. The V gene lost 5 bases and the J gene lost 4 bases, with 12 bases spanning the gap. For the CDR3, the DNA is TGTGCCAGCTCATCCGGGACAAGTTACGAGCAGTACTTC. Translated: CASSSGTSYEQYF. Full variable domain (remainder filled in from reference TRBV18 and TRBJ2-7): NAGVMQNPRHLVRRRGQEARLRCSPMKGHSHVYWYRQLPEEGLKFMVYLQKENIIDESGMPKERFSAEFPKEGPSILRIQQVVRGDSAAYFCASSSGTSYEQYFGPGTRLTVT.

This chain joins TRBV5-5 and TRBJ1-5, with D maybe TRBD1 (5 bases). This CDR3 is built from 15 residues. With 0 bases removed from V and 1 base from J, the gap between germline ends came to 8 bases. Germline values: CDR1 SGHKS, CDR2 YYEKEE (reference sequence). This CDR3 reads CASSLGGPSNQPQHF. Here the CDR3 DNA reads TGTGCCAGCAGCTTGGGGGGCCCAAGCAATCAGCCCCAGCATTTT.

The J gene is TRBJ2-7, the V gene TRBV5-4; no reliable D call. V was shortened by 9 bases and J by 2 bases, with 12 bases between the two germline ends. Germline lookup yields CDR1 SGHNT and CDR2 YYREEE (reference sequence). The CDR3 is 12 residues long. CDR3 DNA: TGTGCCAACCCACGCCGGGCCTACGAGCAGTACTTC. Protein: CANPRRAYEQYF. The whole variable domain, remainder taken from reference TRBV5-4 and TRBJ2-7, is ETGVTQSPTHLIKTRGQQVTLRCSSQSGHNTVSWYQQALGQGPQFIFQYYREEENGRGNFPPRFSGLQFPNYSSELNVNALELDDSALYLCANPRRAYEQYFGPGTRLTVT.

This rearrangement joins TRBV5-1 to TRBJ2-5, with TRBD1 as a possible D gene (6 bases). Trimming stripped 4 bases from V and 1 base from J, with 17 bases between. CDR1 is SGHRS, CDR2 YFSETQ, per germline. The CDR3 consists of 16 residues. CDR3 in amino acids: CASSTSSDSAQETQYF. DNA of the CDR3: TGCGCCAGCAGCACCTCCTCGGACAGTGCCCAAGAGACCCAGTACTTC.

Written as DNA, the CDR3 is TGTGCCAGCAGTTTAACAAGGAACACTGAAGCTTTCTTT. This gives the protein CASSLTRNTEAFF. This rearrangement joins TRBV27 to TRBJ1-1; D is ambiguous. CDR3 length: 13 residues. Germline V lookup: CDR1 MNHEY, CDR2 SMNVEV (reference sequence). Trimming took off 2 bases at V and 1 base at J, with 5 bases between the two ends.

The genes are TRBV5-1 and TRBJ2-7, with TRBD2 matching over 10 bases. The CDR3 covers 15 residues. V lost 0 bases and J lost 0; bases outside the gene matches: 0. Germline CDR1 and CDR2: SGHRS and YFSETQ. As DNA, the CDR3 is TGCGCCAGCAGCTTGGTAGCGGGAGGCTCCTACGAGCAGTACTTC. This translates into CASSLVAGGSYEQYF.